This T cell receptor (beta chain) originates from a study of radiation and T cells in renal cell carcinoma. Study-level background: Nephrectomy followed 15 Gy stereotactic body radiation by 4 weeks.

Data came from immunoSEQ multiplex PCR; TCRdb stores just in-frame clones and leaves some out. Among around 46,000 clones listed, roughly 80% were seen once. This CDR3 region has 20 residues. Time point noted: baseline pretreatment blood. The treatment is: 15 Gy SBRT to primary tumor, nephrectomy 4 weeks later. Serial blood draws occurred at baseline and 2 and 4 weeks post-SBRT. This sequence joins TRBV21-1 and TRBJ2-6; TRBD1, the table's D call, was not compared with the DNA. TRBV21-1 is recorded as a pseudogene. This receptor was obtained from a woman between 70 and 85 years old with renal cell carcinoma. This sample comprised blood, obtained from a patient whose treatment included radiotherapy and nephrectomy. The CDR3 here is CASSNATLGQGTSGANVLTF. CDR3 DNA: TGTGCCAGCAGCAACGCCACGTTGGGACAGGGGACCTCTGGGGCCAACGTCCTGACTTTC.